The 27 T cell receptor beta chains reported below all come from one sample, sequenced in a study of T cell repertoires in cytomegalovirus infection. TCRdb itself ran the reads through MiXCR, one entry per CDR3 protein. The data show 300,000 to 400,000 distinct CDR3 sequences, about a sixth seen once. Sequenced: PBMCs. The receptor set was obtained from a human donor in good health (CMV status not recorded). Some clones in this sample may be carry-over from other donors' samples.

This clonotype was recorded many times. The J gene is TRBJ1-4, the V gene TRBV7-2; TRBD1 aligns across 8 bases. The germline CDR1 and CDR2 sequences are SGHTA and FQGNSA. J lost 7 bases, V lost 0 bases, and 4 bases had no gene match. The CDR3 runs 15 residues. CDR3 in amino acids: CASSLAPGQAEKLFF. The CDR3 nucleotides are TGTGCCAGCAGCTTAGCCCCGGGACAGGCTGAAAAACTGTTTTTT.

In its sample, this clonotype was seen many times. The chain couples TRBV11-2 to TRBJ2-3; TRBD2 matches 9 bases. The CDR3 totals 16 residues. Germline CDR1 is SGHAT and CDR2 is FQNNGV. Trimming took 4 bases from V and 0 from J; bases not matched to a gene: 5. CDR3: CASSSLSGRSTDTQYF. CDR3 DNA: TGTGCCAGCAGCTCGCTTAGCGGGAGAAGCACAGATACGCAGTATTTT.

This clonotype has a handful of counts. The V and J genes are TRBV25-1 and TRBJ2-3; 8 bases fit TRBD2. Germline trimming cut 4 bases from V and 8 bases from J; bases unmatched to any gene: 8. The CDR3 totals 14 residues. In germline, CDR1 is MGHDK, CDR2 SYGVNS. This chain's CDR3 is CASSVAGQARTQYF. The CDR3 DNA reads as TGTGCCAGCAGTGTAGCGGGACAAGCACGTACGCAGTATTTT.

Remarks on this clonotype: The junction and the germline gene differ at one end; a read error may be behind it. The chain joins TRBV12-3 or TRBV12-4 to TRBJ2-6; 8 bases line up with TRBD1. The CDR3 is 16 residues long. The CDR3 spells CASTAGGLTGASVLTF. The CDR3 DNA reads TGTGCCAGCACGGCAGGGGGCTTAACGGGGGCCAGCGTCCTGACTTTC.

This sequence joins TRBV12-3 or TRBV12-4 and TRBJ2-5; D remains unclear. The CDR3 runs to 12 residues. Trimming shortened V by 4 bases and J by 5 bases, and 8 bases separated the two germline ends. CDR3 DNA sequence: TGTGCCAGCAGTTATGTGGATGAGACCCAGTACTTC. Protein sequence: CASSYVDETQYF.

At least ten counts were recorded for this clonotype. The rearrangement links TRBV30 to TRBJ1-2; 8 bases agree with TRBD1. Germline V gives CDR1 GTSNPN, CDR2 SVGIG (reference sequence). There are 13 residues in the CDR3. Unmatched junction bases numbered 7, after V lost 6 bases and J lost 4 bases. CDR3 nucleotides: TGTGCCTGTAGCCGGGACAGGCCCTATGGCTACACCTTC. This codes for CACSRDRPYGYTF.

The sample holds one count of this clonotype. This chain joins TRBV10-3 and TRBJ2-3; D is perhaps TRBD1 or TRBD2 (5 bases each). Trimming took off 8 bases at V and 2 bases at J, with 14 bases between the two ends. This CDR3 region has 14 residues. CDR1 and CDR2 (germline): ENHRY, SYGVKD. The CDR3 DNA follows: TGTGCCATCCTAGAGAGGGGTGTCACAGATACGCAGTATTTT. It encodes CAILERGVTDTQYF.

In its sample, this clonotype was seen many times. In DNA form, the CDR3 reads TGTGCCAGCAGCCGATCGGATGGCTACACCTTC. Its protein is CASSRSDGYTF. This chain links TRBV7-9 with TRBJ1-2; no clear D gene. The germline V and J ends were trimmed by 5 bases and 6 bases, with 7 bases remaining between them. The CDR3 consists of 11 residues. Germline values: CDR1 SEHNR, CDR2 FQNEAQ (reference sequence). Variable domain in full (rest from reference TRBV7-9 and TRBJ1-2): DTGVSQNPRHKITKRGQNVTFRCDPISEHNRLYWYRQTLGQGPEFLTYFQNEAQLEKSRLLSDRFSAERPKGSFSTLEIQRTEQGDSAMYLCASSRSDGYTFGSGTRLTVV.

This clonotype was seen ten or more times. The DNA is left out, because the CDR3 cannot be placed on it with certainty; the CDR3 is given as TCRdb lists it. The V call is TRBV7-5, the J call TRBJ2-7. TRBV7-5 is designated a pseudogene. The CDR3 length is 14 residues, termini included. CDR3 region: CISVPEAHFDEQYF.

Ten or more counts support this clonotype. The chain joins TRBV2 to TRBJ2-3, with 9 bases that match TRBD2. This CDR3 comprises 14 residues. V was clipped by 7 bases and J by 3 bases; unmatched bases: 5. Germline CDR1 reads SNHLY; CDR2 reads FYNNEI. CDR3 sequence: CASNPGLATDTQYF. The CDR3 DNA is TGTGCCAGCAATCCGGGACTAGCAACAGATACGCAGTATTTT.

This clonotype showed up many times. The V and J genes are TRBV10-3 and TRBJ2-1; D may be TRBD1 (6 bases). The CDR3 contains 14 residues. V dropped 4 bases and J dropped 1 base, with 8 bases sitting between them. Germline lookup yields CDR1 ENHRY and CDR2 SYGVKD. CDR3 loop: CAISAQGSYNEQFF. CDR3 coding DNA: TGTGCCATCAGTGCCCAGGGGTCCTACAATGAGCAGTTCTTC.

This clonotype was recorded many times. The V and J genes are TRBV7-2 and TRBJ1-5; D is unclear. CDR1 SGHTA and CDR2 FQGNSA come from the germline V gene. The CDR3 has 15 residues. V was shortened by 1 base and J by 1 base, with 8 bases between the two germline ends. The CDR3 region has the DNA TGTGCCAGCAGCTTAGAATTGCGGAGCAATCAGCCCCAGCATTTT. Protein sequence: CASSLELRSNQPQHF.

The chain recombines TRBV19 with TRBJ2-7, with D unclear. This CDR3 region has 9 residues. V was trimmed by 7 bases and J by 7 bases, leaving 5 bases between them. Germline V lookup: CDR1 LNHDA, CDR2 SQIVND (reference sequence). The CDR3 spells CASTWEQYF. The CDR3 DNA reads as TGTGCCAGTACTTGGGAGCAGTACTTC.

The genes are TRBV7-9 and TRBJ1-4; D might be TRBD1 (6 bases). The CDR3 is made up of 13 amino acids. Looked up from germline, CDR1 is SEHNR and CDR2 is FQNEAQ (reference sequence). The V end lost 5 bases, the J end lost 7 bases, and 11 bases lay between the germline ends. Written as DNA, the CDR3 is TGTGCCAGCAGCCGAACAGGGTCTGAAAAACTGTTTTTT. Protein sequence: CASSRTGSEKLFF.

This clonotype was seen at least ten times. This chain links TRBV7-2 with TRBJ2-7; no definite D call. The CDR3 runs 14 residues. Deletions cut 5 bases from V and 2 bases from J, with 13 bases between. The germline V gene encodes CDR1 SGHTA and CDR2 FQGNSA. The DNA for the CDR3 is TGTGCCAGCAGCCGATATAGTCCCCCCTACGAGCAGTACTTC. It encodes CASSRYSPPYEQYF.

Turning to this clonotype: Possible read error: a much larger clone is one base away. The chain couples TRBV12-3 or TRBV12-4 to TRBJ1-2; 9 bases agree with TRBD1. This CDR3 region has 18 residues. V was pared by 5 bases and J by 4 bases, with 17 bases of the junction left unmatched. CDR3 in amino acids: CASSPRYHRDRVAYGYTF. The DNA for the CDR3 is TGTGCCAGCAGTCCGAGATACCACCGGGACAGGGTGGCCTATGGCTACACCTTC.

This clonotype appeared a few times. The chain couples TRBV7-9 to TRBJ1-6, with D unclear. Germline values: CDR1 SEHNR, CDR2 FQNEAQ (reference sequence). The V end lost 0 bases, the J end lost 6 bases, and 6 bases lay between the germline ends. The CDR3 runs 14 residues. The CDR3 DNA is TGTGCCAGCAGCTTAGCGTTTCCTAATTCACCCCTCCACTTT. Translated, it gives CASSLAFPNSPLHF.

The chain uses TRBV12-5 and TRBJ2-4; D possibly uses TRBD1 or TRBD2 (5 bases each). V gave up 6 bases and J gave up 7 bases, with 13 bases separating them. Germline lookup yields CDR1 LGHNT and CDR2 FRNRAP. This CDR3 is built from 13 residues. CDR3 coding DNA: TGTGCTAGTGGACCGGGACCTTCCAACATTCAGTACTTC. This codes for CASGPGPSNIQYF.

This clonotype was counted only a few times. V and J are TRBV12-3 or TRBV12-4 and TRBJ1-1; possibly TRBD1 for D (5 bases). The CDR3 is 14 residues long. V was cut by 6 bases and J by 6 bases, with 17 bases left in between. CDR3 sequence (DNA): TGTGCCAGCAGCCGTTGGGGCGCCCCCCCTGAAGCTTTCTTT. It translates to CASSRWGAPPEAFF.

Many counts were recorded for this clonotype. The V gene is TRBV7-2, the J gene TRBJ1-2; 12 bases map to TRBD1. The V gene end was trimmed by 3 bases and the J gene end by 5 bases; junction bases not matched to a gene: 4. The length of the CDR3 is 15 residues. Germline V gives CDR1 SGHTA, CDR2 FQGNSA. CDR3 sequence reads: CASSLGQGARYGYTF. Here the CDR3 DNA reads TGTGCCAGCAGCTTGGGACAGGGGGCGCGGTATGGCTACACCTTC.

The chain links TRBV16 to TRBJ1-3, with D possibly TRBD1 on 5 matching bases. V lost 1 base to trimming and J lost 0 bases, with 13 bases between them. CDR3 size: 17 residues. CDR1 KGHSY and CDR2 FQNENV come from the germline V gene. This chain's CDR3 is CASSQLSPGRSGNTIYF. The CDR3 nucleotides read TGTGCCAGCAGCCAATTATCCCCGGGACGCTCTGGAAACACCATATATTTT. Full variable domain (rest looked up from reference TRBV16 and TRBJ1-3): GEEVAQTPKHLVRGEGQKAKLYCAPIKGHSYVFWYQQVLKNEFKFLISFQNENVFDETGMPKERFSAKCLPNSPCSLEIQATKLEDSAVYFCASSQLSPGRSGNTIYFGEGSWLTVV.

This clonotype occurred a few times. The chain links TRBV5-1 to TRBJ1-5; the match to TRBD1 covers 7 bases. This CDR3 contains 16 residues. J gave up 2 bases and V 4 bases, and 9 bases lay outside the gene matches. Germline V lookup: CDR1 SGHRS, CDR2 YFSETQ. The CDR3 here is CASSGQALNGNQPQHF. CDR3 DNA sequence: TGCGCCAGCAGCGGACAGGCCTTGAATGGCAATCAGCCCCAGCATTTT.

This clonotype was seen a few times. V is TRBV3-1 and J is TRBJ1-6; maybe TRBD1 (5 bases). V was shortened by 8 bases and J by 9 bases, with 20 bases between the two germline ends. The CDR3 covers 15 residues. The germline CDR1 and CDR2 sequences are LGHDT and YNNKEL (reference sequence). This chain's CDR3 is CASAGAQAVGSPLHF. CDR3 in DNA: TGTGCCAGCGCCGGGGCACAGGCCGTAGGTTCACCCCTCCACTTT.

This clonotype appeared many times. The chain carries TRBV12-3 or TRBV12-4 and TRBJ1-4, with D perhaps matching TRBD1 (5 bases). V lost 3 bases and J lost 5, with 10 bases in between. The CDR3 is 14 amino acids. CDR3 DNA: TGTGCCAGCAGTTTTCGGCAGGGAAATGAAAAACTGTTTTTT. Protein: CASSFRQGNEKLFF.

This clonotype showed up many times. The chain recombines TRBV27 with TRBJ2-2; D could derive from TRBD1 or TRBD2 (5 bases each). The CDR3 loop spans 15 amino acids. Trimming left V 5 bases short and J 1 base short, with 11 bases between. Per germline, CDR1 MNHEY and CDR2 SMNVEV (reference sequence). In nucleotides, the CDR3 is TGTGCCAGCAGTATACGGGACGGGAACACCGGGGAGCTGTTTTTT. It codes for CASSIRDGNTGELFF.

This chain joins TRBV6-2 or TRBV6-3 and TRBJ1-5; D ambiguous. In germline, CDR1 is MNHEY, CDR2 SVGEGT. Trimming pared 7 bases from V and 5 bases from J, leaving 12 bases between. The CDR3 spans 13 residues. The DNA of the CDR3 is TGTGCCAGCACCGGCAGGATGGATCAGCCCCAGCATTTT. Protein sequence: CASTGRMDQPQHF.

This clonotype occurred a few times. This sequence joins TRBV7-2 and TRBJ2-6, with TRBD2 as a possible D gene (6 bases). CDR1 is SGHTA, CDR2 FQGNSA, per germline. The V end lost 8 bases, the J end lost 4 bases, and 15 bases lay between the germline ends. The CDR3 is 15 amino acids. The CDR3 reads CASRETAGGANVLTF. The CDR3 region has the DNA TGTGCCAGCCGCGAAACCGCGGGAGGGGCCAACGTCCTGACTTTC.